These T cell receptor beta chains were read from a single sample in a study of technical replicates of blood from a few donors. Assay: immunoSEQ multiplex PCR; the TCRdb copy retains only in-frame clones and omits some. The top ten hold around 0.3% of the sample, which has 95,000 or so clones, approximately 96% seen once. The sample taken for sequencing was T cells isolated from PBMCs. These receptors all come from a human donor in good health. Both conserved end residues are part of each CDR3. Each record gives: J gene, CDR3 length, V gene, clone size, CDR3 protein. Where a row states a size, it is once, few, many or the class of an expanded clone; other rows omit it.

>TRBJ1-5|14|TRBV7-6|few
CASSPGQVPQPQHF
>TRBJ1-5|16|TRBV28|NA
CASSTGLFDNNQPQHF
>TRBJ1-5|13|TRBV6-5|NA
CASSSNMGGPQHF
>TRBJ1-4|13|TRBV28|few
CASRWGRGEKLFF
>TRBJ1-4|14|TRBV10-3|NA
CAISERGSNEKLFF
>TRBJ2-3|14|TRBV19|NA
CASSIGQSTDTQYF
>TRBJ2-7|15|TRBV7-2|NA
CASSSGLAGVLEQYF
>TRBJ2-1|17|TRBV14|NA
CASSHYPGTGISNEQFF
>TRBJ1-1|13|TRBV7-8|NA
CASSLTGDTEAFF
>TRBJ2-1|14|TRBV10-3|NA
CAMRGSSSYNEQFF
>TRBJ2-7|13|TRBV6-5|NA
CASSRGVGPEQYF
>TRBJ1-1|13|TRBV4-3|once
CASSPVQSDEAFF
>TRBJ1-2|16|TRBV2|NA
CASIGTAITFLYGYTF
>TRBJ2-7|15|TRBV6-1|once
CASSEGALSSYEQYF
>TRBJ2-7|15|TRBV6-1|NA
CASRDRGLSSYEQYF
>TRBJ2-3|16|TRBV4-2|NA
CASSQGVRLEVDTQYF
>TRBJ1-5|14|TRBV7-2|NA
CADSGTGVNQPQHF
>TRBJ2-1|15|TRBV19|NA
CASSQLAGGGNEQFF
>TRBJ2-7|17|TRBV9|NA
CASSASSTAGGPYEQYF
>TRBJ1-3|19|TRBV12-5|NA
CASGLGAYGTGAKGNTIYF
>TRBJ2-7|17|TRBV27|NA
CASSLYRTGLAPYEQYF
>TRBJ2-6|16|TRBV9|NA
CASSVQGISGANVLTF
>TRBJ2-7|12|TRBV7-9|NA
CASSLSPYEQYF
>TRBJ1-2|11|TRBV20-1|NA
CSAKEDYGYTF
>TRBJ2-7|20|TRBV4-2|NA
CASSQPPGLAGGWSRNEQYF
>TRBJ1-5|16|TRBV27|NA
CASSFGGYPGGQPQHF
>TRBJ1-5|13|TRBV30|NA
CAWSVRRDQPQHF
>TRBJ2-1|13|TRBV10-3|NA
CATTSGIDNEQFF
>TRBJ2-7|13|TRBV4-1|NA
CASSQDTTYEQYF
>TRBJ2-5|17|TRBV19|NA
CASSKDLTGTSGETQYF